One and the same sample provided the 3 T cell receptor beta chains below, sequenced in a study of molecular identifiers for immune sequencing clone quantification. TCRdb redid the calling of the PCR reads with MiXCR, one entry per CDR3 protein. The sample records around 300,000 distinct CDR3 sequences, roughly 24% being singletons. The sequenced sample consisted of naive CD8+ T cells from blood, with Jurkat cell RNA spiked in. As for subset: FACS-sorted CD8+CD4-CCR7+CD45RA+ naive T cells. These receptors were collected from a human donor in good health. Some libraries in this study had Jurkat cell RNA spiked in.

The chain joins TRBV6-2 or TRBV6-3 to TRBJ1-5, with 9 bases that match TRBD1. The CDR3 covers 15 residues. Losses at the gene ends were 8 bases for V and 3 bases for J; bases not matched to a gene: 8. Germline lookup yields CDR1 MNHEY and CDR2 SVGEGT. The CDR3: CASRPRQGVNQPQHF. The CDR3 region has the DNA TGTGCCAGCCGCCCCCGACAGGGGGTCAATCAGCCCCAGCATTTT.

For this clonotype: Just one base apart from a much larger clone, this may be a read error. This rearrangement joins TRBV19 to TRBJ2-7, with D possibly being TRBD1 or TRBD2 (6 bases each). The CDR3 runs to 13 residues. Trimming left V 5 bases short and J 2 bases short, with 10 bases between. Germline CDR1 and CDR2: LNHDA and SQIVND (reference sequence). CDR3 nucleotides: TGTGCCAGTAGTGCGGGACACGCCTACGAGCAGTACTTC. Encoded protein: CASSAGHAYEQYF.

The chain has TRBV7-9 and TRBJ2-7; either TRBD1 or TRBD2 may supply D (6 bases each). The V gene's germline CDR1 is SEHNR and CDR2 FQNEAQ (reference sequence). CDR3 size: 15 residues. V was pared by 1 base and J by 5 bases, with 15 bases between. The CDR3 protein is CASSLGSWGADEQYF. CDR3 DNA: TGTGCCAGCAGCTTAGGTTCGTGGGGGGCGGACGAGCAGTACTTC.